The 23 T cell receptor beta chains below were found in one sample sequenced in a study of blood T cells in healthy people across ages. It was with a sample-barcoded 5' primer and a J-beta primer mix that a second PCR of about 6 to 12 cycles was run. MiXCR was run by TCRdb on the 5' RACE reads, yielding one entry per CDR3 protein. The profile shows more than 900,000 distinct CDR3 sequences, 25% to 30% of them singletons. These data were also filed under a second study, of T cells of mothers and their children.

The sequenced sample consisted of blood. The receptors were gathered from a woman aged 40-49 years in good health.

This clonotype was seen repeatedly, ten times or more. Germline and junction disagree at one end, which may indicate a read error. J is TRBJ2-7 and V is TRBV7-7; 7 bases fit TRBD1. Germline V gene lookup returns CDR1 SSHAT and CDR2 FNYEAQ (reference sequence). CDR3 size: 15 residues. The CDR3 DNA sequence: TGTGCTAGCAGCGCCCGACAGGGTCCGGACTACGAGCAGTACTTC. This translates into CASSARQGPDYEQYF.

This clonotype has a handful of counts. The junction and the germline gene differ at one end; a read error may be behind it. The V gene is TRBV5-1, the J gene TRBJ2-3; no clear D. This CDR3 has 13 residues. Germline-derived CDR1 and CDR2 are SGHRS and YFSETQ. The CDR3 nucleotides read TGCGCCAGCGGCTTGGCCGGCGCAGATACGCAGTATTTT. Its translation: CASGLAGADTQYF.

The chain is built from TRBV30 and TRBJ1-1, with 7 bases matching TRBD1. Trimming cost V 0 bases and J 6 bases; bases outside gene matches: 16. The CDR3 contains 17 residues. CDR1 is GTSNPN, CDR2 SVGIG, per germline (reference sequence). CDR3 protein: CAWSVEGQFFYGAEAFF. CDR3 nucleotide sequence: TGTGCCTGGAGTGTAGAGGGACAGTTCTTTTACGGCGCTGAAGCTTTCTTT.

This rearrangement joins TRBV19 to TRBJ2-5; 11 bases map to TRBD2. V lost 8 bases, J lost 4 bases, and 3 bases stayed unmatched. The CDR3 is 13 amino acids. CDR1 is LNHDA, CDR2 SQIVND, per germline (reference sequence). CDR3 bases: TGTGCCAGTGCGGGACTAGCGGCAGAGACCCAGTACTTC. Translated: CASAGLAAETQYF. The whole variable domain, filled in from reference TRBV19 and TRBJ2-5, reads DGGITQSPKYLFRKEGQNVTLSCEQNLNHDAMYWYRQDPGQGLRLIYYSQIVNDFQKGDIAEGYSVSREKKESFPLTVTSAQKNPTAFYLCASAGLAAETQYFGPGTRLLVL.

A single count supports this clonotype. Just one base apart from a much larger clone, this may be a read error. The chain combines TRBV12-3 or TRBV12-4 with TRBJ2-5; D is perhaps TRBD1 (6 bases). The CDR3 spans 13 residues. V lost 7 bases, J lost 11 bases, and 20 bases lay in between. CDR3: CASTYDRPDEQYF. The CDR3 bases are TGTGCCAGCACCTACGACAGGCCGGATGAGCAGTACTTC.

This clonotype was seen a handful of times. A much larger clone differs by one base, so this may be a read error. The V and J genes are TRBV28 and TRBJ2-7, with D perhaps TRBD1 (5 bases). The V and J ends lost 1 base and 5 bases respectively, with 21 bases between them. CDR1 is MDHEN and CDR2 is SYDVKM in the germline V gene. There are 17 residues in the CDR3. CDR3 protein: CASSLFSGPVRVHEQYF. CDR3 DNA sequence: TGTGCCAGCAGTTTATTCTCCGGGCCGGTCAGGGTACACGAGCAGTACTTC.

The chain employs TRBV3-1 and TRBJ1-4; D gene unclear. Germline CDR1 is LGHDT and CDR2 is YNNKEL (reference sequence). V lost 0 bases, J lost 2 bases, and 13 bases lay in between. This CDR3 contains 17 residues. CDR3 nucleotides: TGTGCCAGCAGCCAAGATGCGTCAGGAGATACTAATGAAAAACTGTTTTTT. Its protein is CASSQDASGDTNEKLFF.

This clonotype was counted at least ten times. The genes are TRBV20-1 and TRBJ2-7, with D possibly TRBD1 on 5 matching bases. V lost 0 bases, J lost 0 bases, and 12 bases lay in between. Germline lookup yields CDR1 DFQATT and CDR2 SNEGSKA (reference sequence). The CDR3 has 15 residues. DNA for the CDR3: TGCAGTGCTAGAGATCTCACAGGCCTCTCCTACGAGCAGTACTTC. As protein: CSARDLTGLSYEQYF.

This clonotype has a handful of counts. The chain employs TRBV10-3 and TRBJ2-3, with D perhaps TRBD1 or TRBD2 (5 bases each). The germline gives CDR1 ENHRY, CDR2 SYGVKD. Trimming left V 6 bases short and J 4 bases short, with 14 bases between. CDR3 length: 14 amino acids. The CDR3: CAISGTARADTQYF. In DNA form, the CDR3 reads TGTGCCATCAGCGGGACCGCTAGAGCAGATACGCAGTATTTT.

As concerns this clonotype: An end of the junction differs from the germline gene, which may be a read error. The rearrangement links TRBV2 to TRBJ1-6; D gene unclear. The germline CDR1 and CDR2 sequences are SNHLY and FYNNEI. CDR3 length equals 14 residues. CDR3 in amino acids: CATPGEGRNSPLHF. The CDR3, as DNA: TGTGCCACGCCCGGGGAAGGGCGGAATTCGCCCCTCCACTTT.

The table lists this clonotype with a few counts. The rearrangement links TRBV5-1 to TRBJ2-1; the match to TRBD2 covers 15 bases. Germline V CDR1 and CDR2: SGHRS, YFSETQ. The V segment lost 6 bases and the J segment 2 bases; nucleotides outside the gene matches: 3. The CDR3 loop spans 16 amino acids. CDR3 in DNA: TGCGCCAGCACCCGGACTAGCGGGGGGGCCTACAATGAGCAGTTCTTC. Its protein is CASTRTSGGAYNEQFF.

With regard to this clonotype: This CDR3 fails to terminate in the conserved phenylalanine or tryptophan, so it likely reflects a read error. The DNA is omitted, as the CDR3 cannot be located on it reliably, and the CDR3 follows TCRdb's listing. The chain has TRBV5-1 and TRBJ2-3; TRBD2 is the table's D call and was not checked against the DNA. Looked up from germline, CDR1 is SGHRS and CDR2 is YFSETQ. The CDR3 contains 16 residues when both ends are counted. The CDR3 reads CASSEGLAKTQIRSIL.

This clonotype has a handful of counts. The chain uses TRBV10-3 and TRBJ2-1, with a tentative D call TRBD1 (5 bases). CDR1 and CDR2 from the germline V gene are ENHRY and SYGVKD. The CDR3 consists of 14 residues. Trimming pared 3 bases from V and 2 bases from J, leaving 8 bases between. CDR3 region: CAISDRVAYNEQFF. The CDR3 nucleotides are TGTGCCATCAGTGACAGGGTGGCCTACAATGAGCAGTTCTTC.

In this sample, this clonotype turned up a few times. The V and J genes are TRBV29-1 and TRBJ1-2; no clear D. V was trimmed by 8 bases and J by 1 base, leaving 11 bases between them. Germline lookup yields CDR1 SQVTM and CDR2 ANQGSEA. The CDR3 contains 12 residues. CDR3 nucleotides: TGCAGCACTCCAGACATTAACTATGGCTACACCTTC. Its translation: CSTPDINYGYTF.

Remarks on this clonotype: A much larger clone differs by one base, so this may be a read error. V usage is TRBV4-1 and J usage is TRBJ2-7, with TRBD1 matching over 7 bases. The CDR3 length is 16 residues. Trimming at V came to 4 bases and at J to 2 bases, leaving 11 bases not matched to a gene. The germline V gene encodes CDR1 MGHRA and CDR2 YSYEKL. CDR3 amino acids: CASSRALGQATYEQYF. The CDR3 coding sequence is TGCGCCAGCAGCCGAGCCCTAGGACAGGCTACCTACGAGCAGTACTTC.

The chain links TRBV7-2 to TRBJ1-6; D gene unclear. Germline V gives CDR1 SGHTA, CDR2 FQGNSA. CDR3 length equals 18 residues. The V gene lost 5 bases and the J gene lost 5 bases, with 22 bases spanning the gap. The CDR3 here is CASSLVGRPFRNNSPLHF. The CDR3 nucleotides read TGTGCCAGCAGCCTAGTCGGGCGCCCTTTCCGAAATAATTCACCCCTCCACTTT.

This clonotype was picked up a small number of times. The chain uses TRBV4-3 and TRBJ1-1, with D maybe TRBD1 (6 bases). V lost 0 bases, J lost 6 bases, and 14 bases lay in between. The length of the CDR3 is 15 residues. Germline assignment: CDR1 LGHNA and CDR2 YSLEER. The DNA of the CDR3 is TGCGCCAGCAGCCAAGACCGGGGGGGGCTGGCTGAAGCTTTCTTT. Protein sequence: CASSQDRGGLAEAFF.

The sample holds many counts of this clonotype. The chain has TRBV27 and TRBJ2-1; D is possibly TRBD2 (6 bases). V lost 4 bases and J lost 1, with 11 bases in between. This CDR3 region has 15 residues. Per germline, CDR1 MNHEY and CDR2 SMNVEV (reference sequence). CDR3 in amino acids: CASSWVGGSYNEQFF. The CDR3, as DNA: TGTGCCAGCAGTTGGGTTGGGGGGTCCTACAATGAGCAGTTCTTC.

The V call is TRBV6-1, the J call TRBJ1-1; D not resolved. V was pared by 4 bases and J by 2 bases, with 8 bases between. CDR3 length: 13 amino acids. CDR1 is MNHNS, CDR2 SASEGT, per germline. CDR3 nucleotide sequence: TGTGCCAGCAGTGCTAGAGAAAACACTGAAGCTTTCTTT. Residues: CASSARENTEAFF.

This clonotype came up many times. The chain uses TRBV6-6 and TRBJ2-7; 7 bases align to TRBD2. This CDR3 is 14 amino acids long. Trimming at V came to 8 bases and at J to 1 base, leaving 8 bases not matched to a gene. CDR1 is MNHNY, CDR2 SVGAGI, per germline (reference sequence). In DNA, the CDR3 is TGTGCCAGCCATGCGGGAGTAGCGTCCTACGAGCAGTACTTC. Encoded protein: CASHAGVASYEQYF.

This rearrangement joins TRBV6-2 or TRBV6-3 to TRBJ1-5, with D possibly TRBD1 on 5 matching bases. The CDR3 is 15 residues long. Looked up from germline, CDR1 is MNHEY and CDR2 is SVGEGT. V was cut by 2 bases and J by 5 bases, with 13 bases left in between. CDR3 amino acids: CASSYGRAGDQPQHF. The CDR3 DNA reads as TGTGCCAGCAGTTACGGCAGGGCCGGCGATCAGCCCCAGCATTTT.

Turning to this clonotype: This may be a read error: a much more frequent sequence differs by one nucleotide. The chain links TRBV11-3 to TRBJ2-1; TRBD1 matches at 9 bases. The CDR3 is 15 residues long. CDR1 and CDR2 (germline): SGHNT, YENEEA. The CDR3 bases are TGTGCCGGCAGCTTAGAAGGGACAGGGTGGAATGAGCAGTTCTTC. It yields the protein CAGSLEGTGWNEQFF.

The CDR3 coding sequence is TGTGCCAGTGGAGGGCAGGGTAGGAGCTATGGCTACACCTTC. It codes for CASGGQGRSYGYTF. The chain employs TRBV19 and TRBJ1-2; D is possibly TRBD1 (5 bases). V dropped 8 bases and J dropped 4 bases, with 17 bases sitting between them. Germline V gene lookup returns CDR1 LNHDA and CDR2 SQIVND (reference sequence). This CDR3 has 14 residues. The full variable domain, in which reference TRBV19 and TRBJ1-2 provide the parts outside the CDR3, is DGGITQSPKYLFRKEGQNVTLSCEQNLNHDAMYWYRQDPGQGLRLIYYSQIVNDFQKGDIAEGYSVSREKKESFPLTVTSAQKNPTAFYLCASGGQGRSYGYTFGSGTRLTVV.